These 7 T cell receptor beta chains originate from one sample sequenced in a study of T cell responses to AZD1222 COVID-19 vaccine. The protocol was immunoSEQ multiplex PCR, while the TCRdb copy is restricted to in-frame clones and leaves out a portion. The sample contains tens of thousands of clones, roughly 90% of which appear only once. The sequences come from peripheral blood, collected on day 0 of MenACWY control vaccination. These receptors were obtained from an adult in good health.

The chain carries TRBV28 and TRBJ1-4; D is uncertain. The ends were cut back, 2 bases at V and 0 bases at J, with 13 bases in the middle. This CDR3 has 17 residues. CDR1 and CDR2 from the germline V gene are MDHEN and SYDVKM. The CDR3 DNA reads TGTGCCAGCAGTTTAATACGAGCATCCGCAACTAATGAAAAACTGTTTTTT. Translation gives CASSLIRASATNEKLFF.

About this clone itself: Other DNA sequences in the sample encode the same CDR3. The rearrangement links TRBV28 to TRBJ2-2; D unclear. The CDR3 is made up of 12 amino acids. V was clipped by 2 bases and J by 3 bases, with 1 base between them. CDR1 and CDR2 (germline): MDHEN, SYDVKM. In nucleotides, the CDR3 is TGTGCCAGCAGTTTAGACACCGGGGAGCTGTTTTTT. This sequence encodes CASSLDTGELFF.

The chain recombines TRBV7-9 with TRBJ1-6, with TRBD1 matching over 9 bases. There are 14 residues in the CDR3. Unmatched junction bases numbered 6, after V lost 5 bases and J lost 10 bases. Per the germline V gene, CDR1 is SEHNR and CDR2 is FQNEAQ (reference sequence). The CDR3 bases are TGTGCCAGCAGCGGGACAGGGTTCGGGTCACCCCTCCACTTT. This translates into CASSGTGFGSPLHF.

V gene TRBV12-3 or TRBV12-4 combines with J gene TRBJ1-3; the D is unclear. The V end was cut by 7 bases, the J end by 4 bases, with 11 bases between. This CDR3 is built from 13 residues. CDR3: CASIVQIGNTIYF. In DNA, the CDR3 is TGTGCCAGCATTGTACAGATCGGAAACACCATATATTTT.

The V gene is TRBV19, the J gene TRBJ1-6, with 7 bases fitting TRBD1. Trimming took 8 bases from V and 8 from J; bases not matched to a gene: 6. Germline CDR1 and CDR2: LNHDA and SQIVND (reference sequence). The CDR3 totals 13 residues. The CDR3 region has the DNA TGTGCCAGTGGGCGGCAGGGGGATTCACCCCTCCACTTT. This gives the protein CASGRQGDSPLHF.

This chain uses TRBV3-1 (or the pseudogene TRBV3-2) with TRBJ2-2; 10 bases map to TRBD2. The CDR3 spans 21 residues. From germline, CDR1 is LGHDT and CDR2 YNNKEL (reference sequence). Trimming cost V 0 bases and J 0 bases; bases outside gene matches: 13. CDR3 protein: CASSQESWLAGEGTNTGELFF. The CDR3 coding sequence is TGTGCCAGCAGCCAAGAGTCGTGGCTAGCGGGGGAGGGAACGAACACCGGGGAGCTGTTTTTT.

This chain joins TRBV20-1 and TRBJ1-4, with D maybe TRBD1 (6 bases). The germline V and J ends were trimmed by 8 bases and 7 bases, with 11 bases remaining between them. Per the germline V gene, CDR1 is DFQATT and CDR2 is SNEGSKA (reference sequence). This CDR3 region has 11 residues. CDR3 sequence: CSIQGFEKLFF. CDR3 nucleotide sequence: TGCAGTATACAGGGTTTTGAAAAACTGTTTTTT.